This T cell receptor beta chain was sequenced during a study of cytotoxic CD8 clonotypes in ibrutinib-treated CLL. Study at large: There were, on average, nearly 260,000 productive templates and about 85,000 productive rearrangements per sample. General observations from the study: Treatment saw public clonotypes, which were uncommon, either contract or stay stable.

The CDR3 length is 14 residues. Germline V lookup: CDR1 SQVTM, CDR2 ANQGSEA. J was trimmed by 4 bases and V by 7 bases; bases with no gene match: 10. Note on this clone: Its matching antigen is unknown.

Only in-frame clones appear in the TCRdb table, and some are missing; sequencing was by immunoSEQ multiplex PCR. The table shows around 140,000 clones, with around 76% occurring only once. The sample in question was PBMCs, obtained after 24 months of ibrutinib treatment. This TCR derives from a human donor with chronic lymphocytic leukemia. The genes are TRBV29-1 and TRBJ1-2; 9 bases match TRBD1. CDR3 DNA sequence: TGCAGCGCGACGGGACAGGGCCCACCCTATGGCTACACCTTC. Its translation is CSATGQGPPYGYTF.